Detailed here is one T cell receptor (beta chain). Its cognate antigen has yet to be identified. No much larger clonotype is one base removed from it; base qualities were not supplied. The data are from a study of blood T cells in healthy people across ages (dated by TCRdb to about 2015). Regarding the research as a whole: Template switching captured roughly one uniquely barcoded TCR beta cDNA molecule per two T cells in model experiments. The study measured age-related changes in TCR beta repertoire diversity using deep sequencing normalized with unique cDNA molecular identifiers. For two donors (one aged 18 to 29 and one aged 80 or older), the study analyzed two additional independent replicas of 1 million unique cDNA reads from the same blood draw. The donors were divided into four age groups: young (average roughly 15 years), middle-aged (around 41), aged (roughly 60) and long-lived (around 87). To avoid experimental bias, donors of different ages were distributed randomly across sequencing lanes. What the authors observed across the whole study: Estimates of total diversity from one million sequenced T cells were regarded as lower bounds and underestimates. Observed TCR beta diversity per million T cells fell roughly linearly with age, and a significant reduction was already apparent by age around 36. The long-lived group showed more naive CD4+ T cells, fewer expanded clones and increased TCR diversity than the aged group, suggesting age selection. Conclusive comparison of naive and antigen-experienced compartments was prevented by the profiling of bulk unsorted PBMCs. Because the CMV infection status of the donors was unknown, age-related changes in expanded clonotypes may potentially have been confounded. The percentage of naive T cells measured by flow cytometry correlated strongly with observed TCR beta diversity.

V ends up 3 bases short and J 0 bases short, with an unmatched junction base count of 5. The germline V gene gives CDR1 as MGHRA and CDR2 as YSYEKL. The CDR3 numbers 15 residues from cysteine through phenylalanine. Here the CDR3 DNA is all that survives: 45 bases in frame from base 1. Preparation of the library involved 5' RACE. The instrument was an Illumina HiSeq 2500. A second PCR of about 6 to 12 cycles was performed with a sample-barcoded 5' primer and a J-beta primer mix. Each TCR beta cDNA molecule received a unique molecular identifier from a template-switch 5' adaptor carrying 12 random nucleotides. Each sample yielded at least 2.5 million CDR3-containing paired-end reads. The Mint cDNA synthesis kit, primed by a TRBC-specific oligonucleotide, was used to synthesize first-strand cDNA from all RNA. Following uracil-DNA glycosylase treatment, all cDNA underwent a first 18-cycle PCR with the universal primers M1SS and BC2_uni_R. Regarding the original processing steps: Each sample was normalized by randomly selecting 1 million high-quality reads, each carrying a distinct molecular identifier. Instead of being binned into consensus sequences, reads with shared molecular identifiers were discarded. CDR3 identification, clonotype clustering and error correction used MiTCR with a Q25 quality threshold and the strictest error-elimination algorithm. A nonparametric unseen species model with Euler transformation was used to estimate lower-bound total TCR beta diversity. TCRdb applied fastp at Q25 and MiXCR to the public reads, then kept only in-frame beta chains. A single entry per CDR3 protein holds the most common genes and DNA from its merged rows. The V and J calls were not made by the authors but by TCRdb's processing. Here the sample has over 700,000 distinct CDR3 sequences; roughly 53% occur a single time. Together, the top ten hold around 40% of the sample.

The donors were a few dozen Caucasian individuals from Russia, aged 6 to 90 years, who were systemically healthy. Each donor gave ten milliliters of peripheral blood, collected into EDTA-treated Vacutainer tubes. PBMCs were isolated by Ficoll-Paque density-gradient centrifugation, with at least 7 million obtained per sample. Trizol reagent was used to extract total RNA from PBMCs, with at least 5.5 micrograms per sample. For every donor, an aliquot of PBMCs went through flow cytometry to measure the percentages of naive CD45RAhigh/CD27high T cells. Source material: blood. The chain couples TRBV4-1 to TRBJ2-7; 7 bases in between match TRBD1. The source is a man of 80 years or more in good health. The CDR3 region has the sequence CASSHIQGPSYEQYF. The nucleotide sequence reads TGCGCCAGCAGCCACATACAGGGGCCCTCCTACGAGCAGTACTTC.